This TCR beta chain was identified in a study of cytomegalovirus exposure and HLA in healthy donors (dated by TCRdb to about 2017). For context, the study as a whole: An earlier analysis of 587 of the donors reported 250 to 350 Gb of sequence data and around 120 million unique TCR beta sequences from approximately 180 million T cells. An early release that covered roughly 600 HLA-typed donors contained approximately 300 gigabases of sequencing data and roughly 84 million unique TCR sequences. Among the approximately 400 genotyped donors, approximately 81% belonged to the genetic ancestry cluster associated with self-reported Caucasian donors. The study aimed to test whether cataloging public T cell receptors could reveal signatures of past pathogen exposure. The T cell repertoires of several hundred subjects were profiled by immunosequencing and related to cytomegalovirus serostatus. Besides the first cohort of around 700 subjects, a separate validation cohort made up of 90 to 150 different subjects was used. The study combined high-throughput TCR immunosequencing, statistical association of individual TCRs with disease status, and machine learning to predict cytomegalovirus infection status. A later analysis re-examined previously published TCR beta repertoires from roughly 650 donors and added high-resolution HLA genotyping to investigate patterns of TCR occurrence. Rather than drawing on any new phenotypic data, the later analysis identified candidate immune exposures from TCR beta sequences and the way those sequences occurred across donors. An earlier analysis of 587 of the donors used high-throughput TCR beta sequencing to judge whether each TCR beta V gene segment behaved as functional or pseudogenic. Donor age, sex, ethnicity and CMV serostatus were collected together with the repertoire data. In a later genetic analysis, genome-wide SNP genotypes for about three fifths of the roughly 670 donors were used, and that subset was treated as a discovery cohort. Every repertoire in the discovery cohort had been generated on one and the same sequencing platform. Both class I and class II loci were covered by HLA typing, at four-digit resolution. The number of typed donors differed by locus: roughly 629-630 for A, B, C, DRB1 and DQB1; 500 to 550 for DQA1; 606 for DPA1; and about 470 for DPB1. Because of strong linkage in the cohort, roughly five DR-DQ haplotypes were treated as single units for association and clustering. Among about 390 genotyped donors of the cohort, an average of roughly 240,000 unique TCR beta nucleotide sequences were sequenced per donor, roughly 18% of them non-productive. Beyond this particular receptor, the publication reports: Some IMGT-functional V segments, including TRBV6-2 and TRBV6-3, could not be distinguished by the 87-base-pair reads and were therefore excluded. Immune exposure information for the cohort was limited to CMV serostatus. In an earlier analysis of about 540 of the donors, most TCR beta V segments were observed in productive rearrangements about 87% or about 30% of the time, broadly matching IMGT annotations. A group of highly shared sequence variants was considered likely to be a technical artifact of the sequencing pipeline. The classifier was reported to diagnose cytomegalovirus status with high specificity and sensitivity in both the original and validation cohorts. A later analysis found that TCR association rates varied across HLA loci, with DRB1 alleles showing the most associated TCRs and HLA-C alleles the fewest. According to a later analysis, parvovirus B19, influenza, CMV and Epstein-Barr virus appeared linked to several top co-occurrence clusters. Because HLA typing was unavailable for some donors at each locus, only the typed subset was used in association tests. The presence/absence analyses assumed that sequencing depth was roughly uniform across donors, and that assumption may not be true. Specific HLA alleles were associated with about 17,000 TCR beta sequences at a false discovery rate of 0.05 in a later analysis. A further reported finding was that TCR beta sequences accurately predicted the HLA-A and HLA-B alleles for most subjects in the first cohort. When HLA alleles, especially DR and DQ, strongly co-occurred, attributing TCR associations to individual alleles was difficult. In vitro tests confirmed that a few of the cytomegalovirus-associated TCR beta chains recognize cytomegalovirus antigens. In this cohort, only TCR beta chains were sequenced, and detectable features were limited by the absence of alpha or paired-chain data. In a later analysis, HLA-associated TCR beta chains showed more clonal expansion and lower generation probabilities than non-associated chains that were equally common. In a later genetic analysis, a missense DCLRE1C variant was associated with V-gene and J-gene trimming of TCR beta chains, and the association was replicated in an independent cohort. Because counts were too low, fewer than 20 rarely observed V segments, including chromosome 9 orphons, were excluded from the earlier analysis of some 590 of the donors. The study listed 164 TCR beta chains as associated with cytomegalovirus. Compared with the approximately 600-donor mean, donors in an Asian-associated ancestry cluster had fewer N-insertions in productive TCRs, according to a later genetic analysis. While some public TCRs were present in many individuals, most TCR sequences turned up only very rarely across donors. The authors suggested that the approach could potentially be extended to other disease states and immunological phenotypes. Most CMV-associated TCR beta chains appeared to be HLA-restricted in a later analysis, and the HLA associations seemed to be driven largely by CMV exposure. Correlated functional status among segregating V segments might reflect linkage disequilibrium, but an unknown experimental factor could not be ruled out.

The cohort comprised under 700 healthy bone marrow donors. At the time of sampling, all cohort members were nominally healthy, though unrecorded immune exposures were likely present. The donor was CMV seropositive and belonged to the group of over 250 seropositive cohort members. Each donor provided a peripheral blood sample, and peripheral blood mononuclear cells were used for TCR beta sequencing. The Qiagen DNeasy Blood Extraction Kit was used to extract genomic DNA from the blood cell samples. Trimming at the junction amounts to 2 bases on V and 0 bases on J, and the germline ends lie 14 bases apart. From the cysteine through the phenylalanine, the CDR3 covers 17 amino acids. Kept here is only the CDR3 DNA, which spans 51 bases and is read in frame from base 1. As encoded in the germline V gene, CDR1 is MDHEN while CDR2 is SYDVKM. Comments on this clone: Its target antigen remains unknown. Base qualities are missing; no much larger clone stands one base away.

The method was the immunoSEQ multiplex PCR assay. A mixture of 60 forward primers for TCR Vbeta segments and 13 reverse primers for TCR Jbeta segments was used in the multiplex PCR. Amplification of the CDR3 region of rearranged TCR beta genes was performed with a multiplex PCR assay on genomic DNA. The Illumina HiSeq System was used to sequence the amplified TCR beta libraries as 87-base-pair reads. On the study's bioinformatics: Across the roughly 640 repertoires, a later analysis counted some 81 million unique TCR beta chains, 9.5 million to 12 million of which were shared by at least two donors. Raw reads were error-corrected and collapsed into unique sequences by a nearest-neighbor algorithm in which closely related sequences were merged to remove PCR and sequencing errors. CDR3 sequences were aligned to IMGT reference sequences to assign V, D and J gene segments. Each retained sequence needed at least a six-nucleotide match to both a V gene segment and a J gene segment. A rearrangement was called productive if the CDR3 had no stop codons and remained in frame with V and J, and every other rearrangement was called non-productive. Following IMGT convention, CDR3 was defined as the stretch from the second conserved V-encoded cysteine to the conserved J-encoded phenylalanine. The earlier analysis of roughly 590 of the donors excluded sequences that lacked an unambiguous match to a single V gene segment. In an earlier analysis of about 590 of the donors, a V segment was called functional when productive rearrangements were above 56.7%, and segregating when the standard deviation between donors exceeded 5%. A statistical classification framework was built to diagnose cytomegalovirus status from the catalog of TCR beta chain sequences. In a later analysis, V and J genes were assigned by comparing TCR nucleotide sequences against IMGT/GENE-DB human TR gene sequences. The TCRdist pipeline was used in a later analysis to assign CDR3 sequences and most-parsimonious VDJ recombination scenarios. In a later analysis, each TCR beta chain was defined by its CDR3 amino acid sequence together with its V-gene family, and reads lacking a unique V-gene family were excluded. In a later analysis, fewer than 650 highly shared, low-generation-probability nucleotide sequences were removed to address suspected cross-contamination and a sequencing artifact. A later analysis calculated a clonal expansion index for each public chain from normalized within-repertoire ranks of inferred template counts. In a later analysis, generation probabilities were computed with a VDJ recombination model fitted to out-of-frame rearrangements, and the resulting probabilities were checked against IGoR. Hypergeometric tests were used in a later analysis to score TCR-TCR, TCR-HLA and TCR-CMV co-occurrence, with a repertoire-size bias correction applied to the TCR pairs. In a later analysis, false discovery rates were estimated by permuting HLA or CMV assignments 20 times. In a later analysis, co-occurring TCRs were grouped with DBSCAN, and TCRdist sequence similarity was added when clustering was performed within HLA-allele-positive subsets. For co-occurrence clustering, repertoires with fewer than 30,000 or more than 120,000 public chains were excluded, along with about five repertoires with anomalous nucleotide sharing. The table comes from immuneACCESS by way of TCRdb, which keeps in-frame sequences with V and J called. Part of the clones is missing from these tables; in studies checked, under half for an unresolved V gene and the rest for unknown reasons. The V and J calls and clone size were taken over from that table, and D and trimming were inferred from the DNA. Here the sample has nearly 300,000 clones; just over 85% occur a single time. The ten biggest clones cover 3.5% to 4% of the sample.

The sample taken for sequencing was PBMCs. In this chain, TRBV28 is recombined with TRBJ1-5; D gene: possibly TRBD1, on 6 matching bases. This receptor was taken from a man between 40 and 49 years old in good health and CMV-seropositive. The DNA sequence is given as TGTGCCAGCAGTTTAGGACAGACACCTTATAGCAATCAGCCCCAGCATTTT. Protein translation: CASSLGQTPYSNQPQHF. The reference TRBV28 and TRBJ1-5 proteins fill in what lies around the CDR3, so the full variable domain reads DVKVTQSSRYLVKRTGEKVFLECVQDMDHENMFWYRQDPGLGLRLIYFSYDVKMKEKGDIPEGYSVSREKKERFSLILESASTNQTSMYLCASSLGQTPYSNQPQHFGDGTRLSIL.